The 16 T cell receptor beta chains reported below all come from one sample, sequenced in a study of blood T cell repertoires in COVID-19. Profiled with immunoSEQ multiplex PCR; TCRdb holds only in-frame clones, not every one. The data contain more than 150,000 clones, less than 95% of them singletons. The specimen sequenced was peripheral blood. The receptor source for this set is a man under 40 with COVID-19, enrolled during active disease.

The rearrangement uses TRBV6-5 and TRBJ1-2; D is undetermined. V gave up 6 bases and J gave up 3 bases, with 5 bases separating them. In germline, CDR1 is MNHEY, CDR2 SVGAGI. This CDR3 contains 11 residues. The CDR3 protein is CASRLHYGYTF. DNA of the CDR3: TGTGCCAGCAGGCTACACTATGGCTACACCTTC.

The chain carries TRBV28 and TRBJ1-1; maybe TRBD1 (6 bases). The CDR3 runs 15 residues. Between the trimmed V and J ends, which lost 3 bases and 5 bases, there was a span of 16 bases. Germline V lookup: CDR1 MDHEN, CDR2 SYDVKM. DNA of the CDR3: TGTGCCAGCAGTTTGGGGGGGCGACGGAAAACTGAAGCTTTCTTT. It translates to CASSLGGRRKTEAFF.

The rearrangement joins TRBV19 to TRBJ1-5, with D uncertain. Germline V gives CDR1 LNHDA, CDR2 SQIVND (reference sequence). Trimming shortened V by 3 bases and J by 0 bases, and 15 bases separated the two germline ends. The CDR3 is 17 amino acids. CDR3 bases: TGTGCCAGTAGTATCTCCAGTCACCAAATTAGCAATCAGCCCCAGCATTTT. Encoded protein: CASSISSHQISNQPQHF.

The rearrangement links TRBV7-6 to TRBJ2-2, with a possible D match to TRBD2 (5 bases). The CDR3 spans 14 residues. V was clipped by 7 bases and J by 5 bases, with 14 bases between them. Germline V gene sequence: CDR1 SGHVS, CDR2 FNYEAQ. The CDR3 loop reads CASTPFSVTGELFF. Here the CDR3 DNA reads TGTGCCAGCACCCCTTTTAGCGTGACCGGGGAGCTGTTTTTT.

The rearrangement uses TRBV6-5 and TRBJ1-1, with TRBD1 as a possible D gene (6 bases). The CDR3 has 16 residues. Germline V gene data show CDR1 as MNHEY and CDR2 as SVGAGI. Trimming removed 0 bases at V and 4 bases at J, with 15 bases between. The CDR3 bases are TGTGCCAGCAGTTACTCCAGGGGAGGGGTAGGCACTGAAGCTTTCTTT. Amino acids: CASSYSRGGVGTEAFF.

The chain recombines TRBV5-1 with TRBJ2-3; D may be TRBD1 (6 bases). V was cut by 3 bases and J by 2 bases, with 13 bases left in between. CDR1 and CDR2 from the germline V gene are SGHRS and YFSETQ. The CDR3 has 15 amino acids. The chain's CDR3 is CASSSITGTTDTQYF. CDR3 nucleotide sequence: TGCGCCAGCAGCTCGATTACAGGGACCACAGATACGCAGTATTTT. Full variable domain (remainder filled in from reference TRBV5-1 and TRBJ2-3): KAGVTQTPRYLIKTRGQQVTLSCSPISGHRSVSWYQQTPGQGLQFLFEYFSETQRNKGNFPGRFSGRQFSNSRSEMNVSTLELGDSALYLCASSSITGTTDTQYFGPGTRLTVL.

The chain joins TRBV18 to TRBJ1-1; D ambiguous. Germline values: CDR1 KGHSH, CDR2 LQKENI. Trimming cost V 3 bases and J 8 bases, with 13 bases left between them. The CDR3 has 13 amino acids. DNA for the CDR3: TGTGCCAGCTCACCGGGCAGGTCCCAGGAAGCTTTCTTT. Translated, it gives CASSPGRSQEAFF.

This chain uses TRBV12-3 or TRBV12-4 with TRBJ2-7, with 8 bases fitting TRBD1. The CDR3 runs 13 residues. Trimming removed 6 bases from V and 6 bases from J; junction bases left unmatched: 7. The CDR3: CASSSRQGREQYF. CDR3 nucleotides: TGTGCCAGCAGCTCGAGACAGGGGCGCGAGCAGTACTTC.

The genes are TRBV4-1 and TRBJ1-1; no firm D call. V lost 0 bases to trimming and J lost 1 base, with 12 bases between them. The CDR3 consists of 16 residues. Germline CDR1 is MGHRA and CDR2 is YSYEKL. The CDR3 region has the DNA TGCGCCAGCAGCCAAGAAAGGTGGCGGGGGAACACTGAAGCTTTCTTT. Translated: CASSQERWRGNTEAFF.

This clone has a single count. The genes are TRBV4-1 and TRBJ1-4; 8 bases line up with TRBD1. Germline CDR1 MGHRA, CDR2 YSYEKL. V shed 1 base and J 8 bases; nucleotides not matched to a gene: 6. This CDR3 contains 15 residues. In DNA, the CDR3 is TGCGCCAGCAGCCAAGGACAGGGGTTGGGCGAAAAACTGTTTTTT. Translation: CASSQGQGLGEKLFF.

This clone was seen just once. Here the CDR3 DNA reads TGTGCCAGCAGCTTACCCGAGGGGGGGGGACAAGCTTTCTTT. It specifies CASSLPEGGGQAFF. The V and J genes are TRBV7-2 and TRBJ1-1, with D possibly TRBD1 on 6 matching bases. The CDR3 loop spans 14 amino acids. Germline V CDR1 and CDR2: SGHTA, FQGNSA. V was pared by 2 bases and J by 9 bases, with 16 bases between. Full variable domain (missing parts from reference TRBV7-2 and TRBJ1-1): GAGVSQSPSNKVTEKGKDVELRCDPISGHTALYWYRQSLGQGLEFLIYFQGNSAPDKSGLPSDRFSAERTGGSVSTLTIQRTQQEDSAVYLCASSLPEGGGQAFFGQGTRLTVV.

J is TRBJ2-7 and V is TRBV5-1; 7 nucleotides match TRBD2. Germline trimming cut 8 bases from V and 3 bases from J; bases unmatched to any gene: 14. In germline, CDR1 is SGHRS, CDR2 YFSETQ. This CDR3 spans 15 amino acids. CDR3 in DNA: TGCGCCAGTAATCTGGGCGGGACTAACATCTACGAGCAGTACTTC. This gives the protein CASNLGGTNIYEQYF.

The sample holds a few counts of this clone. This chain uses TRBV25-1 with TRBJ1-2, with D perhaps matching TRBD1 (5 bases). The CDR3 runs 15 residues. Germline CDR1 reads MGHDK; CDR2 reads SYGVNS. V was shortened by 4 bases and J by 0 bases, with 12 bases between the two germline ends. DNA of the CDR3: TGTGCCAGCAGTGGGGGGGACGGATCTAACTATGGCTACACCTTC. Protein: CASSGGDGSNYGYTF.

This sequence joins TRBV11-2 and TRBJ2-7; unclear D gene. The CDR3 is 13 residues long. V was shortened by 4 bases and J by 0 bases, with 7 bases between the two germline ends. The V gene's germline CDR1 is SGHAT and CDR2 FQNNGV. CDR3 region: CASSSVRSYEQYF. The CDR3 bases are TGTGCCAGCAGCTCCGTCCGCTCCTACGAGCAGTACTTC.

This clone came up once. CDR3 region: CASALRTGGSLGYTF. The CDR3 DNA follows: TGTGCCAGCGCCCTTAGGACAGGGGGCTCACTTGGCTACACCTTC. The gene calls are TRBV18 and TRBJ1-2, with 11 bases lining up with TRBD1. V trimming: 8 bases; J trimming: 7 bases; junction bases outside the gene matches: 12. Germline CDR1 is KGHSH and CDR2 is LQKENI. This CDR3 has 15 residues.

V and J are TRBV19 and TRBJ1-2, with TRBD1 as a possible D gene (5 bases). Germline V CDR1 and CDR2: LNHDA, SQIVND (reference sequence). The ends were cut back, 8 bases at V and 7 bases at J, with 17 bases in the middle. There are 13 residues in the CDR3. CDR3 amino acids: CASVEAGDSGYTF. CDR3 in DNA: TGTGCCAGTGTCGAGGCGGGGGATAGTGGCTACACCTTC.